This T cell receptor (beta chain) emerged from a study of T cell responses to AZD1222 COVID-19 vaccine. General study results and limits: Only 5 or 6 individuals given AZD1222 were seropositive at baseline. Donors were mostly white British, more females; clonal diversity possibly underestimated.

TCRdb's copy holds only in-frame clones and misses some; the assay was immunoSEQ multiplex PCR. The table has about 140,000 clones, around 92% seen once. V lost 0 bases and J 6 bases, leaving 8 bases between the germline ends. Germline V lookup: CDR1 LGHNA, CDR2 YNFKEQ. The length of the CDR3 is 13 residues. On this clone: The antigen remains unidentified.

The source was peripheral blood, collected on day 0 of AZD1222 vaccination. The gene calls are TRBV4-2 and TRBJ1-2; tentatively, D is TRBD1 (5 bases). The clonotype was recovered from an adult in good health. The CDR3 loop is CASSQDREDGYTF. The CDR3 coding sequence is TGTGCCAGCAGCCAAGACAGGGAGGATGGCTACACCTTC.